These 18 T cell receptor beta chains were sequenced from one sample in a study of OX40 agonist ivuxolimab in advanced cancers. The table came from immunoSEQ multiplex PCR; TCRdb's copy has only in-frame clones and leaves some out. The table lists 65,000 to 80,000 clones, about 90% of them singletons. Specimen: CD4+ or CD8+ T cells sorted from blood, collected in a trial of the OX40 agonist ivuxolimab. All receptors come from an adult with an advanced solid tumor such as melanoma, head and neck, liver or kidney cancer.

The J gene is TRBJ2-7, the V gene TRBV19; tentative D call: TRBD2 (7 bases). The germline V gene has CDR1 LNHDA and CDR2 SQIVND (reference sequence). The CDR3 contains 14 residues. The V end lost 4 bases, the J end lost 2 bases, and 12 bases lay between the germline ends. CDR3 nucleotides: TGTGCCAGTAGTACCCGGGGGGCGGCCTACGAGCAGTACTTC. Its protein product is CASSTRGAAYEQYF.

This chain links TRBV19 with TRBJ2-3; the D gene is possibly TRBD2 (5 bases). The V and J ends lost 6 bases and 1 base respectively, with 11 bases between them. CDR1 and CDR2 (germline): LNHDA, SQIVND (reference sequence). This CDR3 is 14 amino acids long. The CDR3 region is CASRRVFGTDTQYF. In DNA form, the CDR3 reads TGTGCCAGTAGGAGGGTTTTTGGCACAGATACGCAGTATTTT. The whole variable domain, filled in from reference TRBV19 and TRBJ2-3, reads DGGITQSPKYLFRKEGQNVTLSCEQNLNHDAMYWYRQDPGQGLRLIYYSQIVNDFQKGDIAEGYSVSREKKESFPLTVTSAQKNPTAFYLCASRRVFGTDTQYFGPGTRLTVL.

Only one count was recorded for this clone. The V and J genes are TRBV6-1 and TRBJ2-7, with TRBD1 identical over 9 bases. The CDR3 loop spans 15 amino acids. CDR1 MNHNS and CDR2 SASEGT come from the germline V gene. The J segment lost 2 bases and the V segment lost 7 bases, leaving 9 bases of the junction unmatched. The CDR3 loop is CASTLLDRGPYEQYF. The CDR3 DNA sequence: TGTGCCAGCACCCTTTTGGACAGGGGACCCTACGAGCAGTACTTC.

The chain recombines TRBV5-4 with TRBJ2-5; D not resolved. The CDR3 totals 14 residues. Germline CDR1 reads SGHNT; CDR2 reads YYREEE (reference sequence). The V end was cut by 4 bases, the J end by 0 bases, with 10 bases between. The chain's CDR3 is CASSHRSDQETQYF. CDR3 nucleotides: TGTGCCAGCAGCCACCGGTCGGACCAAGAGACCCAGTACTTC.

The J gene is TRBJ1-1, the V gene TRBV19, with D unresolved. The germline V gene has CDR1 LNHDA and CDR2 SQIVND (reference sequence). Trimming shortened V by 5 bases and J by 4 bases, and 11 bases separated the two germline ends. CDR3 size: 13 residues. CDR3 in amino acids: CASSPLMGTEAFF. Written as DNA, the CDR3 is TGTGCCAGTAGTCCCCTGATGGGCACTGAAGCTTTCTTT. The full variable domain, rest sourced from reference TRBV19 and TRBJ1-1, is DGGITQSPKYLFRKEGQNVTLSCEQNLNHDAMYWYRQDPGQGLRLIYYSQIVNDFQKGDIAEGYSVSREKKESFPLTVTSAQKNPTAFYLCASSPLMGTEAFFGQGTRLTVV.

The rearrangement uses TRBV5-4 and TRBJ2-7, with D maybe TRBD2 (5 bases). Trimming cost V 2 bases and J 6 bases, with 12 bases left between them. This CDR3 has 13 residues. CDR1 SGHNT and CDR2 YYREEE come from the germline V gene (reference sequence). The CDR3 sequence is CASSLADRREQYF. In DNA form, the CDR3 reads TGTGCCAGCAGCTTAGCGGACCGGCGCGAGCAGTACTTC.

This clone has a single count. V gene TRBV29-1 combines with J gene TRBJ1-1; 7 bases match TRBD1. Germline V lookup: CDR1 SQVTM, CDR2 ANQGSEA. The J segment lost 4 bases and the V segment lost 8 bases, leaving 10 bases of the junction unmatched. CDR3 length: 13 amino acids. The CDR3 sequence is CSLSRDSLTEAFF. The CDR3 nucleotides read TGCAGCCTCTCGCGGGACAGTCTCACTGAAGCTTTCTTT.

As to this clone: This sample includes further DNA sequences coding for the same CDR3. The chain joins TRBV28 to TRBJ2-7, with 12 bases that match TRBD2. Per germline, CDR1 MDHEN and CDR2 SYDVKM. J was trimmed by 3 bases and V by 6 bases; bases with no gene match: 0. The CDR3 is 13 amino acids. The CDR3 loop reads CASRTSGSYEQYF. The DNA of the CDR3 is TGTGCCAGCAGGACTAGCGGGAGCTACGAGCAGTACTTC.

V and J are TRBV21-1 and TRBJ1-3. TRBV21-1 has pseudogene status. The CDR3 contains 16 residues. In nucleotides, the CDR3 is TGTGCCAGCAAAAGGTCGGGCGGGAGCTCTGGAAACACCATATATTTT. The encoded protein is CASKRSGGSSGNTIYF.

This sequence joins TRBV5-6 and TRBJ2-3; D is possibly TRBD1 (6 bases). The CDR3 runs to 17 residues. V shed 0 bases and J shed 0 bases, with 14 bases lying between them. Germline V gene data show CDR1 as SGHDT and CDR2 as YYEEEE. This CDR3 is CASSLVLWQGSTDTQYF. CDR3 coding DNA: TGTGCCAGCAGCTTGGTATTGTGGCAGGGGAGCACAGATACGCAGTATTTT.

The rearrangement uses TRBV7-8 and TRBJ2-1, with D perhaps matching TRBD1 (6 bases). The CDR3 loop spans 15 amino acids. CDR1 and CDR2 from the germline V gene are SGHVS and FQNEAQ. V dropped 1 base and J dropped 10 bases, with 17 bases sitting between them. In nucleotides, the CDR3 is TGTGCCAGCAGCTTAGTCGACAGGTCCAACCCCGAGCAGTTCTTC. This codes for CASSLVDRSNPEQFF.

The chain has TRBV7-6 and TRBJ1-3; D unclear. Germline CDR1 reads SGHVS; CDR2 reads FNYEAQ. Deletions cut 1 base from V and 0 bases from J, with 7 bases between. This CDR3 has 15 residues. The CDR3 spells CASSLVATSGNTIYF. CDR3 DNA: TGTGCCAGCAGCTTAGTGGCAACCTCTGGAAACACCATATATTTT.

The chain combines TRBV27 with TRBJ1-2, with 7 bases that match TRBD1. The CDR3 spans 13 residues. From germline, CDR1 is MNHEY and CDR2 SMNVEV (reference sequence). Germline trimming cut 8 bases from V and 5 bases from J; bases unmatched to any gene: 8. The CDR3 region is CASRRQGGYGYTF. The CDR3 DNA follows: TGTGCCAGCCGACGACAGGGCGGTTATGGCTACACCTTC.

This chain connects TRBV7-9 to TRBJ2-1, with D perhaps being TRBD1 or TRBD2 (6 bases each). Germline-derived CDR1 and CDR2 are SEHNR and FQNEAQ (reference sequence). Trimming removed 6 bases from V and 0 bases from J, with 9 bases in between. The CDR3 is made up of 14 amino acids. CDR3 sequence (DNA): TGTGCCAGCAGTAGGGGGGACTCCTACAATGAGCAGTTCTTC. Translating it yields CASSRGDSYNEQFF.

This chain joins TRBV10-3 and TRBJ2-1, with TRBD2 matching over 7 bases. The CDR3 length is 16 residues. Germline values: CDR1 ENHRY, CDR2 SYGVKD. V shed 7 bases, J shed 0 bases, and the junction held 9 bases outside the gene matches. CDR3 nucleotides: TGTGCCATCAAAGAGGGAGGGTCGAGCTCCTACAATGAGCAGTTCTTC. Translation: CAIKEGGSSSYNEQFF.

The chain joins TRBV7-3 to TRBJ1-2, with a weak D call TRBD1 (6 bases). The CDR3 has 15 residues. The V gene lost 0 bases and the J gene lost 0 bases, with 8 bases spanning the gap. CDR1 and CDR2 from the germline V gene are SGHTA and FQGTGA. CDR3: CASSLTGAANYGYTF. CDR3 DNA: TGTGCCAGCAGCTTAACGGGGGCCGCTAACTATGGCTACACCTTC.

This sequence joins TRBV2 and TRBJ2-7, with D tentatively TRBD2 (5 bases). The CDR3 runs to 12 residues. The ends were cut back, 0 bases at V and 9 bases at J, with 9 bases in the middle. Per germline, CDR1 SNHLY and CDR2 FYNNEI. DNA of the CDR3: TGTGCCAGCAGTGAAGCGCGGGTCTTGCAGTACTTC. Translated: CASSEARVLQYF.

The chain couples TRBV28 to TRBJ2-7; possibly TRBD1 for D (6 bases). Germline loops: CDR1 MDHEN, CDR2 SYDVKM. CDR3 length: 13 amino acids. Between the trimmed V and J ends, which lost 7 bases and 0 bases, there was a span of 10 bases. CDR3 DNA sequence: TGTGCCAGCAACCAACAGGGCTCCTACGAGCAGTACTTC. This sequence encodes CASNQQGSYEQYF.